The 14 T cell receptor beta chains listed next were all sequenced from one sample in a study of cytomegalovirus exposure and HLA in healthy donors. The PCR made use of 60 Vbeta and 13 Jbeta primers. Method: immunoSEQ multiplex PCR; TCRdb's copy keeps in-frame clones and lacks some. The sample lists about 110,000 clones, approximately 15% seen once, with about 2% in the top ten. Sequencing was performed on PBMCs. The source of these receptors is a woman aged 18-29 years in good health and CMV-seronegative.

The J gene is TRBJ1-5, the V gene TRBV19; the match to TRBD1 covers 9 bases. This CDR3 comprises 15 residues. The germline gives CDR1 LNHDA, CDR2 SQIVND (reference sequence). The ends lost 5 bases at V and 6 bases at J; junction bases unmatched: 8. This chain's CDR3 is CASSATGGAGQPQHF. CDR3 nucleotides: TGTGCCAGTAGTGCGACAGGGGGTGCGGGTCAGCCCCAGCATTTT.

This clone was found a few times. The V and J genes are TRBV4-2 and TRBJ1-4; D is ambiguous. Trimming left V 0 bases short and J 6 bases short, with 5 bases between. CDR1 is LGHNA and CDR2 is YNFKEQ in the germline V gene. This CDR3 comprises 13 residues. The CDR3 sequence is CASSQESDEKLFF. The CDR3 bases are TGTGCCAGCAGCCAAGAGTCCGATGAAAAACTGTTTTTT.

The CDR3 region has the DNA TGTGCCTGGAGTGAGGGACTAGCGGGGGGCGCGGGTGGAGATACGCAGTATTTT. It codes for CAWSEGLAGGAGGDTQYF. V gene TRBV30 combines with J gene TRBJ2-3, with 15 nucleotides matching TRBD2. Germline values: CDR1 GTSNPN, CDR2 SVGIG (reference sequence). Germline trimming cut 1 base from V and 5 bases from J; bases unmatched to any gene: 10. The CDR3 sequence is 18 residues long.

This clone appeared a few times. This sequence joins TRBV28 and TRBJ2-2; 7 bases agree with TRBD1. This CDR3 is built from 17 residues. Germline values: CDR1 MDHEN, CDR2 SYDVKM. CDR3: CAAIGGLRFRDTGELFF. The CDR3 nucleotides are TGTGCGGCAATAGGGGGCCTGAGATTCCGAGACACCGGGGAGCTGTTTTTT.

Only a few counts were recorded for this clone. CDR3 residues: CASSREAEDEQFF. The CDR3 bases are TGTGCCAGCAGTAGGGAGGCCGAGGATGAGCAGTTCTTC. The rearrangement uses TRBV9 and TRBJ2-1; D might be TRBD2 (6 bases). The CDR3 totals 13 residues. The V gene's germline CDR1 is SGDLS and CDR2 YYNGEE. The V end lost 5 bases, the J end lost 8 bases, and 14 bases lay between the germline ends.

The V and J genes are TRBV7-6 and TRBJ2-1, with 7 bases that match TRBD2. The CDR3 sequence is 17 residues long. The V and J ends lost 5 bases and 2 bases, in that order; junction bases with no gene match: 12. Per germline, CDR1 SGHVS and CDR2 FNYEAQ. The CDR3 DNA reads as TGTGCCAGCAGCGGCCGTGGAACGGGGGGACCCTACAATGAGCAGTTCTTC. Amino acid sequence: CASSGRGTGGPYNEQFF.

Only one count was recorded for this clone. The J gene is TRBJ2-1, the V gene TRBV7-3; TRBD2 agrees at 9 bases. The germline V gene encodes CDR1 SGHTA and CDR2 FQGTGA. The CDR3 sequence is 16 residues long. The V and J ends lost 5 bases and 0 bases, in that order; junction bases with no gene match: 5. CDR3 loop: CASSPTSGSSYNEQFF. The CDR3 bases are TGTGCCAGCAGCCCGACTAGCGGCAGCTCCTACAATGAGCAGTTCTTC.

A few counts support this clone. This rearrangement joins TRBV10-3 to TRBJ1-5, with 8 bases fitting TRBD1. The J segment lost 4 bases and the V segment lost 5 bases, leaving 1 base of the junction unmatched. CDR1 and CDR2 (germline): ENHRY, SYGVKD. This CDR3 region has 13 residues. Here the CDR3 DNA reads TGTGCCATCAGTCGGGACAGGAATCAGCCCCAGCATTTT. This translates into CAISRDRNQPQHF.

This clone was observed a handful of times. This chain connects TRBV2 to TRBJ1-5; unclear D gene. CDR1 SNHLY and CDR2 FYNNEI come from the germline V gene. V was clipped by 0 bases and J by 0 bases, with 6 bases between them. CDR3 length: 15 amino acids. The CDR3 DNA follows: TGTGCCAGCAGTGAAGCGGGCCATAGCAATCAGCCCCAGCATTTT. Its translation: CASSEAGHSNQPQHF.

The V gene is TRBV6-5, the J gene TRBJ2-1, with 7 bases that match TRBD1. This CDR3 has 14 amino acids. V lost 4 bases, J lost 4 bases, and 4 bases stayed unmatched. The germline gives CDR1 MNHEY, CDR2 SVGAGI. The CDR3 sequence: CASSSARGYNEQFF. DNA for the CDR3: TGTGCCAGCAGTTCCGCCAGGGGGTACAATGAGCAGTTCTTC.

The chain combines TRBV19 with TRBJ1-1; 7 nucleotides line up with TRBD1. This CDR3 is built from 15 residues. The V gene's germline CDR1 is LNHDA and CDR2 SQIVND (reference sequence). V lost 6 bases to trimming and J lost 1 base; unmatched junction nucleotides: 8. CDR3: CASRQIGQANTEAFF. The CDR3 coding sequence is TGTGCCAGTAGGCAGATCGGACAGGCGAACACTGAAGCTTTCTTT.

There are a few counts of this clone. This rearrangement joins TRBV7-9 to TRBJ2-5; a weak D match, TRBD1 (6 bases). This CDR3 comprises 15 residues. Germline V gene lookup returns CDR1 SEHNR and CDR2 FQNEAQ (reference sequence). V was trimmed by 0 bases and J by 4 bases, leaving 12 bases between them. CDR3 coding DNA: TGTGCCAGCAGCTTAGCGGCCAGGGGTGGAGAGACCCAGTACTTC. Translated: CASSLAARGGETQYF.

The chain employs TRBV7-3 and TRBJ1-1; no firm D call. The CDR3 length is 14 residues. Germline CDR1 SGHTA, CDR2 FQGTGA. V was clipped by 1 base and J by 5 bases, with 11 bases between them. The CDR3 region has the DNA TGTGCCAGCAGCTTAATAGGCGGAACGACTGAAGCTTTCTTT. The encoded protein is CASSLIGGTTEAFF.

The V and J genes are TRBV6-5 and TRBJ2-7, with TRBD2 identical over 8 bases. With V trimmed by 4 bases and J by 7 bases, 9 bases remained unmatched. The CDR3 runs to 14 residues. CDR1 is MNHEY, CDR2 SVGAGI, per germline. This CDR3 is CASSSGREAEEQYF. CDR3 nucleotides: TGTGCCAGCAGTTCGGGGCGGGAGGCGGAGGAGCAGTACTTC.